This T cell receptor beta chain was profiled in a study of cytomegalovirus exposure and HLA in healthy donors. Study summary: The same platform was used for the 100 to 150 validation repertoires and the roughly 680 first-cohort repertoires, a later analysis reported.

Germline V gives CDR1 LNHNV, CDR2 YYDKDF (reference sequence). Trimming cost V 3 bases and J 2 bases, with 19 bases left between them. This CDR3 is 17 amino acids long. The data were produced by immunoSEQ multiplex PCR, yet TCRdb's version contains in-frame clones alone and is incomplete. The repertoire includes some 120,000 clones, around nine tenths of them detected once, and approximately 1.3% sits in the top ten. This chain joins TRBV15 and TRBJ1-2; a weak D match, TRBD1 (6 bases). Sequenced material: PBMCs. The TCR was taken from a man under 40 in good health and CMV-seronegative. CDR3 residues: CATSSLTGTNNNYGYTF. The DNA for the CDR3 is TGTGCCACCAGCAGTCTCACCGGGACAAATAACAACTATGGCTACACCTTC.